Listed here are 24 T cell receptor beta chains from one sample, sequenced in a study of shared clonotypes between healthy human individuals. Data came from immunoSEQ multiplex PCR; TCRdb stores just in-frame clones and leaves some out. Of fewer than 3 million clones in the sample, approximately 90% were seen once. Sequenced sample: naive CD4+ T cells from PBMCs. Subset reported: CD45RA+ positively selected. These receptors all come from a man younger than 35 in good health. Some clones in this sample may be carry-over from other donors' samples.

The chain has TRBV11-1 and TRBJ1-1; 7 positions match TRBD1. This CDR3 has 14 amino acids. V was clipped by 2 bases and J by 4 bases; unmatched bases: 4. Germline lookup yields CDR1 SGHAT and CDR2 FQDESV (reference sequence). The CDR3 here is CASSLYRGGTEAFF. The CDR3 coding sequence is TGTGCCAGCAGCTTATACAGGGGAGGCACTGAAGCTTTCTTT.

The V call is TRBV9, the J call TRBJ2-1, with D possibly being TRBD1 or TRBD2 (7 bases each). Germline V gives CDR1 SGDLS, CDR2 YYNGEE. The CDR3 contains 15 residues. V shed 0 bases and J shed 9 bases, with 16 bases lying between them. CDR3 nucleotides: TGTGCCAGCAGCGTAGACCCCACAGGGGAGGGTGAGCAGTTCTTC. Protein product: CASSVDPTGEGEQFF.

The J gene is TRBJ2-7, the V gene TRBV4-1; D gene ambiguous. This CDR3 is built from 17 residues. Trimming pared 0 bases from V and 2 bases from J, leaving 17 bases between. CDR1 MGHRA and CDR2 YSYEKL come from the germline V gene. CDR3 DNA sequence: TGCGCCAGCAGCCAAGATATCCCGGGCGCGCTCGCCTACGAGCAGTACTTC. It specifies CASSQDIPGALAYEQYF.

V gene TRBV18 combines with J gene TRBJ1-2, with a weak D call TRBD1 (5 bases). Germline assignment: CDR1 KGHSH and CDR2 LQKENI. This CDR3 contains 15 residues. V lost 2 bases, J lost 6 bases, and 16 bases lay in between. The DNA for the CDR3 is TGTGCCAGCTCACCATTAAAGGGGAGTTTAGATGGCTACACCTTC. Protein: CASSPLKGSLDGYTF.

The V gene is TRBV5-1, the J gene TRBJ2-6; D is ambiguous. This CDR3 comprises 20 residues. Germline CDR1 SGHRS, CDR2 YFSETQ. The ends were cut back, 1 base at V and 0 bases at J, with 20 bases in the middle. CDR3 nucleotides: TGCGCCAGCAGCTTGATCCCCTTGACAAGAAGCTTCTCTGGGGCCAACGTCCTGACTTTC. Protein product: CASSLIPLTRSFSGANVLTF.

V gene TRBV7-9 combines with J gene TRBJ2-5; 8 nucleotides agree with TRBD1. The CDR3 is 15 residues long. Germline trimming cut 1 base from V and 5 bases from J; bases unmatched to any gene: 6. Germline V gene lookup returns CDR1 SEHNR and CDR2 FQNEAQ (reference sequence). CDR3 protein: CASSLGQGSRETQYF. In DNA, the CDR3 is TGTGCCAGCAGCTTAGGACAGGGGAGTCGGGAGACCCAGTACTTC.

CDR3 sequence reads: CASSERGDNPGGYTF. The DNA for the CDR3 is TGCGCCAGCAGTGAGAGGGGGGACAACCCGGGCGGCTACACCTTC. The V call is TRBV10-1, the J call TRBJ1-2; possible D gene TRBD1, 6 bases. Germline V CDR1 and CDR2: WNHNN, SYGVQD (reference sequence). The CDR3 runs 15 residues. Between the trimmed V and J ends, which lost 2 bases and 8 bases, there was a span of 18 bases.

The chain carries TRBV7-9 and TRBJ2-7; 10 bases are shared with TRBD1. From germline, CDR1 is SEHNR and CDR2 FQNEAQ (reference sequence). CDR3 length equals 15 residues. V lost 3 bases and J lost 0; bases outside the gene matches: 2. The DNA for the CDR3 is TGTGCCAGCAGCTTCGGGACAGGGGACTCCTACGAGCAGTACTTC. Amino acids: CASSFGTGDSYEQYF.

This chain joins TRBV9 and TRBJ2-2, with TRBD2 matching over 11 bases. Germline V CDR1 and CDR2: SGDLS, YYNGEE. This CDR3 spans 17 amino acids. V was pared by 0 bases and J by 3 bases, with 4 bases of the junction left unmatched. CDR3 nucleotides: TGTGCCAGCAGCGTAGCTGGGACTAGCGGCGACACCGGGGAGCTGTTTTTT. It codes for CASSVAGTSGDTGELFF. Full variable domain (outside the CDR3, taken from reference TRBV9 and TRBJ2-2): DSGVTQTPKHLITATGQRVTLRCSPRSGDLSVYWYQQSLDQGLQFLIQYYNGEERAKGNILERFSAQQFPDLHSELNLSSLELGDSALYFCASSVAGTSGDTGELFFGEGSRLTVL.

The genes are TRBV5-4 and TRBJ2-4, with D possibly matching TRBD2 (7 bases). CDR3 length: 15 amino acids. V was pared by 1 base and J by 7 bases, with 15 bases between. Germline CDR1 is SGHNT and CDR2 is YYREEE (reference sequence). The DNA of the CDR3 is TGTGCCAGCAGCTTGATAAGGGGGGGCAACAACATTCAGTACTTC. It encodes CASSLIRGGNNIQYF.

The chain combines TRBV27 with TRBJ1-3; D might be TRBD1 (5 bases). V lost 8 bases and J 2 bases, leaving 16 bases between the germline ends. In germline, CDR1 is MNHEY, CDR2 SMNVEV (reference sequence). This CDR3 contains 15 residues. The CDR3: CASSWDGGAGNTIYF. The CDR3 DNA reads as TGTGCCAGCTCGTGGGACGGGGGGGCTGGAAACACCATATATTTT.

Concerning this clone itself: The sample has other DNA sequences that encode this CDR3 too. The chain carries TRBV7-2 and TRBJ1-5; D is unclear. The CDR3 totals 14 residues. Germline values: CDR1 SGHTA, CDR2 FQGNSA. V lost 1 base to trimming and J lost 1 base, with 5 bases between them. The CDR3 protein is CASSLGLSNQPQHF. The DNA of the CDR3 is TGTGCCAGCAGCTTAGGTCTGAGCAATCAGCCCCAGCATTTT.

This chain links TRBV4-3 with TRBJ1-1; unclear D gene. Per the germline V gene, CDR1 is LGHNA and CDR2 is YSLEER. The CDR3 totals 13 residues. With 0 bases removed from V and 7 bases from J, the gap between germline ends came to 9 bases. The CDR3 region has the DNA TGCGCCAGCAGCCAAGATCTAACGGATGAAGCTTTCTTT. This codes for CASSQDLTDEAFF.

The chain links TRBV7-2 to TRBJ1-5; no definite D call. Between the trimmed V and J ends, which lost 5 bases and 5 bases, there was a span of 10 bases. The CDR3 covers 13 residues. Per germline, CDR1 SGHTA and CDR2 FQGNSA. The CDR3 region is CASSATFYQPQHF. DNA for the CDR3: TGTGCCAGCAGCGCTACCTTTTATCAGCCCCAGCATTTT.

V gene TRBV5-1 combines with J gene TRBJ1-3, with no clear D. Germline V gene lookup returns CDR1 SGHRS and CDR2 YFSETQ. This CDR3 comprises 13 residues. Trimming removed 8 bases at V and 7 bases at J, with 16 bases between. The CDR3 nucleotides are TGCGCCAGATCCATTCTTACTGACAACACCATATATTTT. Encoded protein: CARSILTDNTIYF.

V is TRBV5-1 and J is TRBJ2-7; 10 positions agree with TRBD2. V shed 3 bases, J shed 4 bases, and the junction held 10 bases outside the gene matches. Germline V lookup: CDR1 SGHRS, CDR2 YFSETQ. The CDR3 loop spans 16 amino acids. CDR3 in amino acids: CASSSSLAGRPYEQYF. The DNA of the CDR3 is TGCGCCAGCAGCTCCTCACTAGCGGGGAGACCTTACGAGCAGTACTTC.

The V call is TRBV6-1, the J call TRBJ1-2; D not resolved. Deletions cut 5 bases from V and 2 bases from J, with 9 bases between. This CDR3 contains 13 residues. CDR1 and CDR2 from the germline V gene are MNHNS and SASEGT. CDR3 protein: CASSLGVNYGYTF. In nucleotides, the CDR3 is TGTGCCAGCAGTTTGGGCGTCAACTATGGCTACACCTTC.

This chain joins TRBV7-2 and TRBJ2-3; the match to TRBD2 covers 7 bases. The junction had 13 bases not matched to a gene; V was cut back by 5 bases and J by 5 bases. The CDR3 is 16 amino acids. Germline CDR1 SGHTA, CDR2 FQGNSA. Here the CDR3 reads CASSPLVTTGGDTQYF. DNA of the CDR3: TGTGCCAGCAGCCCCTTGGTTACAACGGGGGGAGATACGCAGTATTTT.

The chain joins TRBV27 to TRBJ1-2; D gene unclear. CDR1 is MNHEY, CDR2 SMNVEV, per germline (reference sequence). This CDR3 comprises 11 residues. V lost 8 bases, J lost 4 bases, and 8 bases lay in between. The CDR3 sequence is CASGRSYGYTF. CDR3 sequence (DNA): TGTGCCAGCGGTAGGAGCTATGGCTACACCTTC.

The rearrangement joins TRBV5-4 to TRBJ1-4, with D perhaps matching TRBD1 (6 bases). The germline V and J ends were trimmed by 5 bases and 5 bases, with 16 bases remaining between them. The CDR3 contains 15 residues. The V gene's germline CDR1 is SGHNT and CDR2 YYREEE (reference sequence). The CDR3 region has the DNA TGTGCCAGCAGTCAGAAGACAGGAGAAAATGAAAAACTGTTTTTT. Its protein product is CASSQKTGENEKLFF.

Points on this clone: Other DNA sequences of this sample code for an identical CDR3. CDR3 coding DNA: TGCGCCAGCAGCTTGGGGCAGGGGGCTGGTCAGCCCCAGCATTTT. It is translated as CASSLGQGAGQPQHF. The chain joins TRBV5-1 to TRBJ1-5; 8 bases agree with TRBD1. The CDR3 runs 15 residues. Trimming at V came to 0 bases and at J to 6 bases, leaving 5 bases not matched to a gene. Per the germline V gene, CDR1 is SGHRS and CDR2 is YFSETQ.

This clone appeared a single time. The J gene is TRBJ2-5, the V gene TRBV7-2, with D perhaps matching TRBD2 (6 bases). The closer fit of TRBJ2-7 to the DNA end suggests the J call may be wrong. From germline, CDR1 is SGHTA and CDR2 FQGNSA. The CDR3 has 13 amino acids. The CDR3 DNA reads TGTGCCAGCAGCTTCGGCGGGGCCTACGAGCAGTACTTC. It specifies CASSFGGAYEQYF.

In its sample, this clone was seen once. The V gene is TRBV29-1, the J gene TRBJ1-2; no clear D gene. V was cut by 4 bases and J by 4 bases, with 10 bases left in between. Germline values: CDR1 SQVTM, CDR2 ANQGSEA. The CDR3 loop spans 12 amino acids. The CDR3 coding sequence is TGCAGCGTTGGGTGGTTGGGCTATGGCTACACCTTC. Residues: CSVGWLGYGYTF.

The J gene is TRBJ2-3, the V gene TRBV18, with TRBD2 matching over 11 bases. Per germline, CDR1 KGHSH and CDR2 LQKENI. This CDR3 spans 15 amino acids. The V gene end was trimmed by 3 bases and the J gene end by 4 bases; junction bases not matched to a gene: 3. The CDR3 loop is CASSPGLAEADTQYF. CDR3 in DNA: TGTGCCAGCTCACCGGGACTAGCGGAGGCAGATACGCAGTATTTT.